This paragraph reports one TCR beta chain. Sequencing used immunoSEQ multiplex PCR; TCRdb keeps in-frame clones, though not all of them. The sample includes fewer than 1,500 clones, about 54% of them seen just once. This record belongs to a study of human CD4 T cells and Enterobacteriaceae. Study context: Heat-inactivated E. coli, K. pneumoniae, E. aerogenes, S. flexneri, S. sonnei, S. typhimurium, S. aureus stimulated cells.

FACS sorting after roughly 6-7 days collected CFSE-low CD25+ ICOS+ proliferating activated T cells. At a 2:1 ratio, CFSE-labeled memory CD4+ T cells were cultured with irradiated autologous monocytes pulsed with antigen. All CD4+ cells other than CD45RA+CCR7+CD95- naive cells were sorted as memory, over 98% pure. Germline V gene lookup returns CDR1 SGHNT and CDR2 YYREEE (reference sequence). This CDR3 region has 15 residues. V lost 0 bases to trimming and J lost 0 bases, with 9 bases between them. The specimen sequenced was bacteria-reactive CD4+ T cells grown in culture. The sample's subset: CFSE-low proliferating memory CD4 T cells sorted after in vitro stimulation with a heat-inactivated bacterium or M. tuberculosis lysate. This chain links TRBV5-4 with TRBJ1-1; a weak D match, TRBD1 (6 bases). The source is a human donor in good health. The CDR3, as DNA: TGTGCCAGCAGCTTGGGCGGACAGTTGAACACTGAAGCTTTCTTT. Translating it yields CASSLGGQLNTEAFF.